The 10 T cell receptor beta chains given below trace back to one sample, sequenced in a study of T cells in localized non-small cell lung cancer. Profiling relied on immunoSEQ multiplex PCR, and the TCRdb table lists in-frame clones only, not all of them. This table holds approximately 2,700 clones, around 25% found once. The source was normal lung tissue next to the tumor, collected before any cancer treatment. The source is a man aged 40 to 75 with stage II lung adenocarcinoma.

This clone qualifies as medium-sized. The CDR3 loop reads CASRFTDPGTEAFF. The CDR3 nucleotides are TGTGCCAGCAGGTTCACGGACCCGGGAACTGAAGCTTTCTTT. The V and J genes are TRBV11-3 and TRBJ1-1; D is undetermined. V lost 6 bases and J lost 5, with 16 bases in between. Germline V CDR1 and CDR2: SGHNT, YENEEA. The CDR3 is 14 amino acids.

V gene TRBV9 combines with J gene TRBJ1-1; TRBD1 might be the D (5 bases). The CDR3 consists of 16 residues. The germline V gene has CDR1 SGDLS and CDR2 YYNGEE. Trimming stripped 0 bases from V and 2 bases from J, with 14 bases between. The CDR3 is CASSVGGDLPNTEAFF. CDR3 DNA sequence: TGTGCCAGCAGCGTAGGAGGGGACTTACCAAACACTGAAGCTTTCTTT.

The V and J genes are TRBV6-8 and TRBJ1-1; D not certain. In germline, CDR1 is MNHGY, CDR2 SAAAGT. V gave up 6 bases and J gave up 10 bases, with 21 bases separating them. This CDR3 has 14 amino acids. Here the CDR3 DNA reads TGTGCCAGCAGCGGCGCCCTGGAGGGTTTTCGAGCTTTCTTT. Its protein product is CASSGALEGFRAFF.

Relative to its sample, this clone is medium-sized (0.01 to 0.1%). V gene TRBV11-3 combines with J gene TRBJ1-1, with no clear D. Germline V gives CDR1 SGHNT, CDR2 YENEEA. The CDR3 covers 14 residues. V was shortened by 5 bases and J by 1 base, with 11 bases between the two germline ends. The CDR3 here is CASSLRGGNTEAFF. Here the CDR3 DNA reads TGTGCCAGCAGCCTTAGAGGAGGGAACACTGAAGCTTTCTTT.

This clone appeared a few times. The V call is TRBV6-8, the J call TRBJ2-5; D possibly corresponds to TRBD2 (6 bases). Germline values: CDR1 MNHGY, CDR2 SAAAGT. The V gene lost 4 bases and the J gene lost 5 bases, with 8 bases spanning the gap. This CDR3 spans 12 amino acids. CDR3: CASSFRGETQYF. DNA of the CDR3: TGTGCCAGCAGTTTTCGGGGGGAGACCCAGTACTTC.

In this sample, this clone turned up a few times. This chain links TRBV6-8 with TRBJ1-3; D not certain. Germline V gene lookup returns CDR1 MNHGY and CDR2 SAAAGT. Trimming stripped 6 bases from V and 8 bases from J, with 11 bases between. This CDR3 is 12 amino acids long. CDR3 in amino acids: CASREGRDTIYF. In DNA form, the CDR3 reads TGTGCCAGCAGAGAAGGAAGGGACACCATATATTTT.

CDR3 DNA: TGCGCCAGCAGTCACGAATCTAGAGGGGGCACTACTAGCACAGATACGCAGTATTTT. It codes for CASSHESRGGTTSTDTQYF. The chain joins TRBV23-1 to TRBJ2-3; TRBD1 aligns across 7 bases. TRBV23-1 belongs to the ORF category, with a function that is uncertain. Trimming cost V 3 bases and J 0 bases; bases outside gene matches: 15. CDR3 length equals 19 residues.

This clone was seen only a few times. The genes are TRBV4-2 and TRBJ2-2; 8 positions agree with TRBD2. Germline CDR1 LGHNA, CDR2 YNFKEQ. The V gene end was trimmed by 0 bases and the J gene end by 2 bases; junction bases not matched to a gene: 17. The CDR3 has 21 amino acids. The CDR3, as DNA: TGTGCCAGCAGCCAAGATAGGCGGCTAGCGGGCCCATTACTCAACACCGGGGAGCTGTTTTTT. Encoded protein: CASSQDRRLAGPLLNTGELFF.

There are a few counts of this clone. The chain combines TRBV28 with TRBJ1-1; perhaps TRBD1 as D (5 bases). CDR3 length: 14 amino acids. Germline CDR1 and CDR2: MDHEN and SYDVKM. Trimming pared 7 bases from V and 11 bases from J, leaving 23 bases between. This chain's CDR3 is CASIPQAAGPRAFF. CDR3 DNA sequence: TGTGCCAGCATTCCCCAGGCAGCGGGACCCAGGGCTTTCTTT.

This clone was seen only a few times. V usage is TRBV19 and J usage is TRBJ2-1; 10 bases fit TRBD1. Germline loops: CDR1 LNHDA, CDR2 SQIVND (reference sequence). J gave up 8 bases and V 5 bases, and 9 bases lay outside the gene matches. The length of the CDR3 is 15 residues. In DNA form, the CDR3 reads TGTGCCAGTAGTGTACTCCGGGACAGGGGCCATGAGCAGTTCTTC. This gives the protein CASSVLRDRGHEQFF.